These 21 T cell receptor beta chains were sequenced from one sample in a study of a mutant IDH1 vaccine in newly diagnosed glioma. These receptors have no identified antigens. Time point indicated: week 23, last vaccination. Vaccination comprised doses that each held 300 ug of mutant IDH1 20-mer peptide, plus topical imiquimod. Sequencing used immunoSEQ multiplex PCR; TCRdb keeps in-frame clones, though not all of them. The data contain around 85,000 clones, approximately 85% of them singletons. Sequences were derived from PBMCs, sampled from a glioma patient whose treatment included an IDH1 peptide vaccine. Receptor source: a man aged 25 to 40 with glioma. Some clones in this sample may be carry-over from other donors' samples.

The gene calls are TRBV5-1 and TRBJ2-3; 12 bases agree with TRBD2. Looked up from germline, CDR1 is SGHRS and CDR2 is YFSETQ. The CDR3 loop spans 17 amino acids. J gave up 2 bases and V 2 bases, and 6 bases lay outside the gene matches. The CDR3 DNA follows: TGCGCCAGCAGCTTCCGGACTAGCGGGGAGGCCACAGATACGCAGTATTTT. Its translation: CASSFRTSGEATDTQYF.

The chain joins TRBV4-1 to TRBJ1-5, with TRBD1 matching over 10 bases. CDR3 size: 16 residues. Germline CDR1 reads MGHRA; CDR2 reads YSYEKL. V lost 1 base, J lost 2 bases, and 2 bases stayed unmatched. In DNA form, the CDR3 reads TGCGCCAGCAGCCAAGCAGGACAGGGGGGCAATCAGCCCCAGCATTTT. Amino acid sequence: CASSQAGQGGNQPQHF.

The chain recombines TRBV2 with TRBJ2-5, with D possibly matching TRBD1 (6 bases). The germline gives CDR1 SNHLY, CDR2 FYNNEI. V was shortened by 11 bases and J by 8 bases, with 21 bases between the two germline ends. The CDR3 totals 13 residues. DNA of the CDR3: TGTGCCGGAACCCCGGGACACGGAGTAACCCAGTACTTC. Translation: CAGTPGHGVTQYF.

The chain recombines TRBV5-4 with TRBJ1-4; D ambiguous. Germline V gene lookup returns CDR1 SGHNT and CDR2 YYREEE (reference sequence). CDR3 length equals 14 residues. Trimming took off 1 base at V and 4 bases at J, with 8 bases between the two ends. The CDR3 DNA sequence: TGTGCCAGCAGCTTGAGACCGAATAATGAAAAACTGTTTTTT. This encodes CASSLRPNNEKLFF. The whole variable domain, remainder taken from reference TRBV5-4 and TRBJ1-4, is ETGVTQSPTHLIKTRGQQVTLRCSSQSGHNTVSWYQQALGQGPQFIFQYYREEENGRGNFPPRFSGLQFPNYSSELNVNALELDDSALYLCASSLRPNNEKLFFGSGTQLSVL.

This chain connects TRBV14 to TRBJ2-3; D might be TRBD2 (6 bases). Germline CDR1 and CDR2: SGHDN and FVKESK. V lost 7 bases, J lost 1 base, and 18 bases lay in between. The CDR3 contains 16 residues. CDR3 nucleotide sequence: TGTGCCAGCAATCGAGTAGGCGGGACCCGCACAGATACGCAGTATTTT. The encoded protein is CASNRVGGTRTDTQYF.

The CDR3 protein is CASSLGAWGAEAFF. For the CDR3, the DNA is TGTGCCAGCAGCTTGGGGGCTTGGGGAGCTGAAGCTTTCTTT. V is TRBV7-2 and J is TRBJ1-1, with D tentatively TRBD1 (6 bases). The germline gives CDR1 SGHTA, CDR2 FQGNSA. V was cut by 3 bases and J by 6 bases, with 14 bases left in between. The CDR3 loop spans 14 amino acids.

The gene calls are TRBV7-2 and TRBJ2-2; D might be TRBD1 (6 bases). The CDR3 has 15 residues. The V end was cut by 5 bases, the J end by 3 bases, with 13 bases between. Germline lookup yields CDR1 SGHTA and CDR2 FQGNSA. CDR3 sequence reads: CASSIDRRHTGELFF. DNA of the CDR3: TGTGCCAGCAGCATAGACAGGAGACACACCGGGGAGCTGTTTTTT.

V and J are TRBV5-5 and TRBJ2-3; D is perhaps TRBD1 (6 bases). The CDR3 extends over 14 amino acids. The germline V gene has CDR1 SGHKS and CDR2 YYEKEE (reference sequence). The V end lost 5 bases, the J end lost 3 bases, and 13 bases lay between the germline ends. The CDR3 bases are TGTGCCAGCAGTTCAGACCAGGGGACAGATACGCAGTATTTT. This encodes CASSSDQGTDTQYF.

The V gene is TRBV29-1, the J gene TRBJ2-1; D gene unclear. The germline V gene has CDR1 SQVTM and CDR2 ANQGSEA. This CDR3 region has 13 residues. The V gene lost 4 bases and the J gene lost 4 bases, with 11 bases spanning the gap. CDR3 sequence (DNA): TGCAGCGTTGGAGTAGACCAATACAATGAGCAGTTCTTC. Its translation is CSVGVDQYNEQFF.

This clone appeared a single time. This chain joins TRBV7-9 and TRBJ2-1; D is ambiguous. The CDR3 is 15 amino acids. V was shortened by 0 bases and J by 9 bases, with 15 bases between the two germline ends. Germline V gene data show CDR1 as SEHNR and CDR2 as FQNEAQ (reference sequence). The CDR3 DNA sequence: TGTGCCAGCAGCTTAGCCCTTCAACTCGATAGTGAGCAGTTCTTC. It yields the protein CASSLALQLDSEQFF.

This chain connects TRBV27 to TRBJ2-2; TRBD1 matches at 7 bases. The CDR3 has 15 residues. Looked up from germline, CDR1 is MNHEY and CDR2 is SMNVEV (reference sequence). After removal of 3 bases from V and 3 bases from J, the junction contained 4 bases not matched to a gene. CDR3 DNA: TGTGCCAGCAGTTTGAAGACAGGGCACACCGGGGAGCTGTTTTTT. Protein sequence: CASSLKTGHTGELFF.

This clone appeared a single time. This chain uses TRBV7-2 with TRBJ2-5; 14 bases are a match to TRBD2. The trim removed 1 base at V and 3 bases at J, leaving 4 bases unmatched. The CDR3 is made up of 17 amino acids. Germline assignment: CDR1 SGHTA and CDR2 FQGNSA. The CDR3: CASSLELGLAGEETQYF. DNA of the CDR3: TGTGCCAGCAGCTTAGAATTGGGACTAGCGGGGGAAGAGACCCAGTACTTC. Supplemented by reference TRBV7-2 and TRBJ2-5, the full variable domain reads GAGVSQSPSNKVTEKGKDVELRCDPISGHTALYWYRQSLGQGLEFLIYFQGNSAPDKSGLPSDRFSAERTGGSVSTLTIQRTQQEDSAVYLCASSLELGLAGEETQYFGPGTRLLVL.

This sequence joins TRBV13 and TRBJ1-2; D perhaps matches TRBD1 (5 bases). V dropped 5 bases and J dropped 1 base, with 14 bases sitting between them. This CDR3 is built from 15 residues. CDR1 and CDR2 (germline): PRHDT, FYEKMQ (reference sequence). CDR3 DNA sequence: TGTGCCAGCAGCATGGGACCTGGAGGTAACTATGGCTACACCTTC. Encoded protein: CASSMGPGGNYGYTF.

A note on this clone: Its ends do not fully match the called genes, so a read error is possible. The chain combines TRBV5-1 with TRBJ2-5; 10 positions match TRBD2. Germline lookup yields CDR1 SGHRS and CDR2 YFSETQ. The CDR3 loop spans 15 amino acids. The CDR3: CASSLTGLANGLQDF. The CDR3 bases are TGCGCCAGCAGCCTAACGGGACTAGCGAACGGCCTACAAGACTTC. Filled out from reference TRBV5-1 and TRBJ2-5, the complete variable domain reads KAGVTQTPRYLIKTRGQQVTLSCSPISGHRSVSWYQQTPGQGLQFLFEYFSETQRNKGNFPGRFSGRQFSNSRSEMNVSTLELGDSALYLCASSLTGLANGLQDFGPGTRLLVL.

This clone appeared a single time. The V and J genes are TRBV15 and TRBJ1-5, with 9 bases aligning to TRBD1. V lost 1 base to trimming and J lost 9 bases; unmatched junction nucleotides: 7. This CDR3 comprises 15 residues. The germline CDR1 and CDR2 sequences are LNHNV and YYDKDF (reference sequence). This chain's CDR3 is CATSRGQGGQGPQHF. DNA of the CDR3: TGTGCCACCAGCAGAGGACAGGGGGGTCAGGGGCCCCAGCATTTT.

The CDR3, as DNA: TGTGCCAGCAGCGGGATGGACAGGGTGAGGAACACTGAAGCTTTCTTT. It codes for CASSGMDRVRNTEAFF. V gene TRBV9 combines with J gene TRBJ1-1, with TRBD1 matching 8 bases. Germline V gene lookup returns CDR1 SGDLS and CDR2 YYNGEE. The CDR3 runs 16 residues. V was clipped by 3 bases and J by 1 base; unmatched bases: 8. Looking up the rest from reference TRBV9 and TRBJ1-1 gives the full variable domain: DSGVTQTPKHLITATGQRVTLRCSPRSGDLSVYWYQQSLDQGLQFLIQYYNGEERAKGNILERFSAQQFPDLHSELNLSSLELGDSALYFCASSGMDRVRNTEAFFGQGTRLTVV.

This clone was detected only a few times. The chain combines TRBV7-3 with TRBJ1-3; D ambiguous. V lost 5 bases, J lost 0 bases, and 11 bases lay in between. CDR3 size: 15 residues. Germline-derived CDR1 and CDR2 are SGHTA and FQGTGA. CDR3 in amino acids: CASSPGSSSGNTIYF. CDR3 nucleotides: TGTGCCAGCAGCCCCGGATCCAGCTCTGGAAACACCATATATTTT.

The chain combines TRBV10-3 with TRBJ1-1; TRBD1 agrees at 10 bases. Per the germline V gene, CDR1 is ENHRY and CDR2 is SYGVKD. The CDR3 is 18 amino acids. V trimming: 4 bases; J trimming: 0 bases; junction bases outside the gene matches: 11. The CDR3 DNA sequence: TGTGCCATCAGTGGGTTTACCGGGACAGGGGTGGTGAACACTGAAGCTTTCTTT. Amino acid sequence: CAISGFTGTGVVNTEAFF.

Here the CDR3 reads CASSLDWGVQYF. Written as DNA, the CDR3 is TGTGCCAGCAGCTTAGATTGGGGCGTTCAGTACTTC. J is TRBJ2-4 and V is TRBV11-2; maybe TRBD1 (5 bases). Per the germline V gene, CDR1 is SGHAT and CDR2 is FQNNGV. Trimming removed 0 bases at V and 11 bases at J, with 8 bases between. This CDR3 region has 12 residues.

The genes are TRBV5-6 and TRBJ1-1, with D unresolved. Trimming shortened V by 2 bases and J by 3 bases, and 5 bases separated the two germline ends. Germline values: CDR1 SGHDT, CDR2 YYEEEE. The CDR3 covers 12 residues. The CDR3 nucleotides are TGTGCCAGCAGCTTAAAAGACACTGAAGCTTTCTTT. As protein: CASSLKDTEAFF.

There are a few counts of this clone. The rearrangement uses TRBV14 and TRBJ1-1; D possibly corresponds to TRBD1 (6 bases). Between the trimmed V and J ends, which lost 6 bases and 4 bases, there was a span of 9 bases. Germline values: CDR1 SGHDN, CDR2 FVKESK. The CDR3 has 12 residues. The CDR3 region has the DNA TGTGCCAGCAGACAGGGAGGCACTGAAGCTTTCTTT. Amino acids: CASRQGGTEAFF.